The 18 T cell receptor beta chains presented below share a single source sample, sequenced in a study of cytomegalovirus exposure and HLA in healthy donors. Assay used: immunoSEQ multiplex PCR; TCRdb lists only in-frame clones, some missing. This repertoire shows about 60,000 clones, approximately 95% found once; its top ten account for more than 0.95%. The sequenced sample was PBMCs. The receptors derive from a woman aged 18-29 years in good health and CMV-seronegative.

The gene calls are TRBV7-2 and TRBJ2-6; D not resolved. The CDR3 sequence is 14 residues long. Germline V gene data show CDR1 as SGHTA and CDR2 as FQGNSA. With 4 bases removed from V and 0 bases from J, the gap between germline ends came to 4 bases. This CDR3 is CASSYNSGANVLTF. CDR3 DNA: TGTGCCAGCAGCTACAACTCTGGGGCCAACGTCCTGACTTTC.

Here the CDR3 reads CASSPTGSSGANVLTF. CDR3 DNA: TGTGCCAGCAGCCCAACAGGGAGCTCTGGGGCCAACGTCCTGACTTTC. The chain is built from TRBV9 and TRBJ2-6; tentatively, D is TRBD1 (6 bases). The CDR3 extends over 16 amino acids. Germline V gene lookup returns CDR1 SGDLS and CDR2 YYNGEE. The ends were cut back, 4 bases at V and 0 bases at J, with 11 bases in the middle.

The chain joins TRBV6-5 to TRBJ1-2; TRBD1 agrees at 8 bases. The J segment lost 4 bases and the V segment lost 0 bases, leaving 4 bases of the junction unmatched. The germline gives CDR1 MNHEY, CDR2 SVGAGI. The CDR3 runs to 15 residues. The CDR3 region is CASSYSWDRSYGYTF. CDR3 nucleotides: TGTGCCAGCAGTTACTCGTGGGACAGGAGCTATGGCTACACCTTC.

This chain joins TRBV7-3 and TRBJ2-7; 13 nucleotides agree with TRBD2. The germline V gene has CDR1 SGHTA and CDR2 FQGTGA. CDR3 size: 15 residues. Unmatched junction bases numbered 3, after V lost 5 bases and J lost 2 bases. CDR3 region: CASSPGLAGTYEQYF. The CDR3 DNA reads TGTGCCAGCAGCCCGGGACTAGCGGGAACCTACGAGCAGTACTTC.

The CDR3 sequence: CASSAKPYRIEAFF. The CDR3 DNA reads as TGTGCCAGTAGTGCGAAACCATACAGGATAGAAGCTTTCTTT. The V and J genes are TRBV19 and TRBJ1-1; D is possibly TRBD1 (5 bases). Germline V gene data show CDR1 as LNHDA and CDR2 as SQIVND (reference sequence). Between the trimmed V and J ends, which lost 5 bases and 8 bases, there was a span of 18 bases. There are 14 residues in the CDR3.

This rearrangement joins TRBV6-5 to TRBJ1-5; D ambiguous. The CDR3 loop spans 14 amino acids. Germline CDR1 and CDR2: MNHEY and SVGAGI. V was clipped by 2 bases and J by 6 bases, with 11 bases between them. The CDR3: CASSYGRGSQPQHF. CDR3 coding DNA: TGTGCCAGCAGTTACGGCCGGGGTAGTCAGCCCCAGCATTTT.

V is TRBV19 and J is TRBJ2-4; D is perhaps TRBD1 (5 bases). The CDR3 sequence is 12 residues long. V was shortened by 5 bases and J by 5 bases, with 7 bases between the two germline ends. Looked up from germline, CDR1 is LNHDA and CDR2 is SQIVND (reference sequence). This chain's CDR3 is CASSPRENIQYF. The CDR3 bases are TGTGCCAGTAGTCCCAGGGAAAACATTCAGTACTTC.

The J gene is TRBJ1-4, the V gene TRBV28; D is unclear. The CDR3 length is 17 residues. Germline loops: CDR1 MDHEN, CDR2 SYDVKM. V was trimmed by 2 bases and J by 1 base, leaving 14 bases between them. The CDR3 is CASSLARTGRTNEKLFF. As DNA, the CDR3 is TGTGCCAGCAGTTTAGCCCGGACGGGGAGAACTAATGAAAAACTGTTTTTT.

The chain has TRBV27 and TRBJ1-2, with TRBD1 matching 9 bases. The V gene end was trimmed by 5 bases and the J gene end by 8 bases; junction bases not matched to a gene: 9. The CDR3 runs 14 residues. Germline CDR1 MNHEY, CDR2 SMNVEV (reference sequence). This chain's CDR3 is CASSPRTGVLGYTF. CDR3 coding DNA: TGTGCCAGCAGTCCTAGGACAGGGGTATTAGGCTACACCTTC.

The chain couples TRBV18 to TRBJ2-3; TRBD2 agrees at 12 bases. V shed 6 bases and J 2 bases; nucleotides not matched to a gene: 15. Germline-derived CDR1 and CDR2 are KGHSH and LQKENI. This CDR3 has 19 amino acids. In DNA form, the CDR3 reads TGTGCCAGCTCCCTCTTGGCCCAGACTAGCGGGAGTAACACAGATACGCAGTATTTT. Its protein product is CASSLLAQTSGSNTDTQYF.

J is TRBJ2-7 and V is TRBV20-1; no firm D call. The germline V and J ends were trimmed by 0 bases and 5 bases, with 2 bases remaining between them. The germline V gene has CDR1 DFQATT and CDR2 SNEGSKA (reference sequence). The CDR3 has 10 amino acids. This chain's CDR3 is CSARDNEQYF. Written as DNA, the CDR3 is TGCAGTGCTAGAGATAACGAGCAGTACTTC.

This clone was counted a few times. The chain links TRBV11-2 to TRBJ2-7; 11 bases are a match to TRBD1. The CDR3 consists of 14 residues. In germline, CDR1 is SGHAT, CDR2 FQNNGV. J lost 4 bases, V lost 6 bases, and 5 bases had no gene match. The CDR3 region is CASSGGTGGYEQYF. The CDR3 bases are TGTGCCAGCAGTGGGGGGACAGGGGGATACGAGCAGTACTTC.

The chain is built from TRBV28 and TRBJ2-5; D may be TRBD2 (5 bases). CDR1 and CDR2 (germline): MDHEN, SYDVKM. Trimming took 2 bases from V and 5 from J, leaving 18 bases between them. The CDR3 spans 16 residues. The CDR3 loop is CASSLRALWGVETQYF. CDR3 in DNA: TGTGCCAGCAGTTTAAGGGCGCTTTGGGGAGTGGAGACCCAGTACTTC.

The chain has TRBV4-3 and TRBJ2-1; no firm D call. The germline gives CDR1 LGHNA, CDR2 YSLEER. Between the trimmed V and J ends, which lost 2 bases and 12 bases, there was a span of 17 bases. CDR3 length equals 14 residues. The DNA of the CDR3 is TGCGCCAGCAGCCAATCTAGGCCCACCCACGGGCAGTTCTTC. Protein sequence: CASSQSRPTHGQFF.

The rearrangement links TRBV18 to TRBJ2-1, with 8 positions matching TRBD2. V was pared by 6 bases and J by 9 bases, with 7 bases of the junction left unmatched. This CDR3 region has 13 residues. Germline-derived CDR1 and CDR2 are KGHSH and LQKENI. In nucleotides, the CDR3 is TGTGCCAGCTCCCCCGTCGGGGGGGGTGAGCAGTTCTTC. This encodes CASSPVGGGEQFF.

The rearrangement joins TRBV6-5 to TRBJ2-7; weak D call: TRBD2 (5 bases). V shed 4 bases and J shed 0 bases, with 13 bases lying between them. CDR1 is MNHEY and CDR2 is SVGAGI in the germline V gene. The CDR3 loop spans 15 amino acids. This CDR3 reads CASSSAPEGSYEQYF. For the CDR3, the DNA is TGTGCCAGCAGTTCAGCCCCAGAGGGCTCCTACGAGCAGTACTTC.

This chain joins TRBV18 and TRBJ2-2; D is unclear. Germline values: CDR1 KGHSH, CDR2 LQKENI. V lost 5 bases and J 4 bases, leaving 5 bases between the germline ends. This CDR3 has 12 residues. The CDR3 loop reads CASSVATGELFF. The DNA of the CDR3 is TGTGCCAGCTCAGTGGCCACCGGGGAGCTGTTTTTT.

The V call is TRBV18, the J call TRBJ2-2; tentative D call: TRBD1 (5 bases). The CDR3 loop spans 14 amino acids. Germline V gene sequence: CDR1 KGHSH, CDR2 LQKENI. V was shortened by 3 bases and J by 4 bases, with 9 bases between the two germline ends. In DNA form, the CDR3 reads TGTGCCAGCTCACCGGGGCCGGGCACCGGGGAGCTGTTTTTT. Translation gives CASSPGPGTGELFF. Supplemented by reference TRBV18 and TRBJ2-2, the full variable domain reads NAGVMQNPRHLVRRRGQEARLRCSPMKGHSHVYWYRQLPEEGLKFMVYLQKENIIDESGMPKERFSAEFPKEGPSILRIQQVVRGDSAAYFCASSPGPGTGELFFGEGSRLTVL.